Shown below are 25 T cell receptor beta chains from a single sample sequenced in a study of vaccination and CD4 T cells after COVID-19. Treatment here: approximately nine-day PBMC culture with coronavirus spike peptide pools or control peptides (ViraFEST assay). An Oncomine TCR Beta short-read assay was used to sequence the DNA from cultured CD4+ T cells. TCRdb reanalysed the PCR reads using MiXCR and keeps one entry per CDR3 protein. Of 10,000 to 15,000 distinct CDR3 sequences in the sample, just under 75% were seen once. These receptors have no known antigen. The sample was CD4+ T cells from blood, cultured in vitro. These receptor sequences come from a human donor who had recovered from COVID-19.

The CDR3 region has the DNA TGCAGTGCTAGAAGACAGGGCCCACTCTCCTACGAGCAGTACTTC. Its translation is CSARRQGPLSYEQYF. The chain employs TRBV20-1 and TRBJ2-7; 7 nucleotides align to TRBD1. V dropped 2 bases and J dropped 0; count of bases not matched to a gene: 7. The CDR3 length is 15 residues. Germline-derived CDR1 and CDR2 are DFQATT and SNEGSKA (reference sequence).

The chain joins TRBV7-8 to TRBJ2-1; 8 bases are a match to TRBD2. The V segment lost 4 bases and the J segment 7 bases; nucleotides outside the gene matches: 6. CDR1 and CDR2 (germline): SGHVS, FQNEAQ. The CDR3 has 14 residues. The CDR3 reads CASSSGGVRNEQFF. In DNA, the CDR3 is TGTGCCAGCAGCTCGGGAGGGGTTAGGAATGAGCAGTTCTTC.

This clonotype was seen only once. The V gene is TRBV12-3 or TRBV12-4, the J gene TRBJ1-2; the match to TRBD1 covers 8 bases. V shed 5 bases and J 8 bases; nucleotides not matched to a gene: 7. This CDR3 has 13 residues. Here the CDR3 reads CASSPTGGRGYTF. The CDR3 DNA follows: TGTGCCAGCAGTCCAACAGGGGGTCGGGGCTACACCTTC.

DNA of the CDR3: TGTGCCAGCAGTTACGGTACAGGGTATCCCGGGGAGCTGTTTTTT. Amino acids: CASSYGTGYPGELFF. The rearrangement uses TRBV7-2 and TRBJ2-2; the D gene is possibly TRBD1 (6 bases). CDR3 size: 15 residues. Trimming shortened V by 6 bases and J by 6 bases, and 17 bases separated the two germline ends. CDR1 is SGHTA, CDR2 FQGNSA, per germline.

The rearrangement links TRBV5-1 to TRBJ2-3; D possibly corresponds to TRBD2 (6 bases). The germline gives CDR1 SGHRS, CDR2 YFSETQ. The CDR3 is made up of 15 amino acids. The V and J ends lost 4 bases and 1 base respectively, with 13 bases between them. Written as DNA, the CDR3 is TGCGCCAGCAGCCAAGCGGGTGGGGGCACAGATACGCAGTATTTT. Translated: CASSQAGGGTDTQYF.

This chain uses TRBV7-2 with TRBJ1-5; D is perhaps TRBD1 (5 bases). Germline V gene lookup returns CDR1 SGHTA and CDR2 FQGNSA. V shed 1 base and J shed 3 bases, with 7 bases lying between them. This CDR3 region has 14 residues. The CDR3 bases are TGTGCCAGCAGCTTAGGGGACCCCAATCAGCCCCAGCATTTT. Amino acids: CASSLGDPNQPQHF. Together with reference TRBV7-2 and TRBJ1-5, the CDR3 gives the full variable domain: GAGVSQSPSNKVTEKGKDVELRCDPISGHTALYWYRQSLGQGLEFLIYFQGNSAPDKSGLPSDRFSAERTGGSVSTLTIQRTQQEDSAVYLCASSLGDPNQPQHFGDGTRLSIL.

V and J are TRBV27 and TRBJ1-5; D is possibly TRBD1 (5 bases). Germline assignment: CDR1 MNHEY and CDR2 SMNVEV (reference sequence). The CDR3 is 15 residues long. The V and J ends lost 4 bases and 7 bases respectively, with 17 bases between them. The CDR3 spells CASSSGLGRGQPQHF. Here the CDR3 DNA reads TGTGCCAGCAGTTCGGGTCTGGGAAGGGGCCAGCCCCAGCATTTT.

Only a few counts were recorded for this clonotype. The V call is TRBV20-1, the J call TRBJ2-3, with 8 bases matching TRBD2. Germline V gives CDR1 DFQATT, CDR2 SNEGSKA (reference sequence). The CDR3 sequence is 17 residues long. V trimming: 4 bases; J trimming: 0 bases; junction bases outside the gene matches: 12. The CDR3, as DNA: TGCAGTGCTACGCGCATCGGGAGGGCCGCTAGCACAGATACGCAGTATTTT. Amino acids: CSATRIGRAASTDTQYF.

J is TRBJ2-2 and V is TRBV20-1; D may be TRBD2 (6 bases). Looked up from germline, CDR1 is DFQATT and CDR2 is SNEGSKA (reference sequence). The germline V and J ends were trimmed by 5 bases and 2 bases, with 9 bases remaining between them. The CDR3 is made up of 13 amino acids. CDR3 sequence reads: CSAPGTNTGELFF. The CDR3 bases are TGCAGTGCTCCCGGGACTAACACCGGGGAGCTGTTTTTT.

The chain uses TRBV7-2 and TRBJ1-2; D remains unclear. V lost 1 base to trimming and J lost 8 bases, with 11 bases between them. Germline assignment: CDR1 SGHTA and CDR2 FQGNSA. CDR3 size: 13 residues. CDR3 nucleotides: TGTGCCAGCAGCTTAGATCGGGGTTTGGGCTACACCTTC. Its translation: CASSLDRGLGYTF.

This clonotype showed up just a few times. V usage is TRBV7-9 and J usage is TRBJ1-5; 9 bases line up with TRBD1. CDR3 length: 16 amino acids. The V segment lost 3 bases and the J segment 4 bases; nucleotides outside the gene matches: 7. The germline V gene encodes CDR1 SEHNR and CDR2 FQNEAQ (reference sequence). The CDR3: CASSFTGQGPNQPQHF. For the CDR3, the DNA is TGTGCCAGCAGCTTCACCGGACAGGGGCCAAATCAGCCCCAGCATTTT.

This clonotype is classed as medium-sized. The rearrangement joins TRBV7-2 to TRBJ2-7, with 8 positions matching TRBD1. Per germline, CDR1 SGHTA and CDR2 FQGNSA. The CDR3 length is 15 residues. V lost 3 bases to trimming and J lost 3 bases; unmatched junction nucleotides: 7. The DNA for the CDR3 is TGTGCCAGCAGCTTCGCAGGGGGCCTAGGCTACGAGCAGTACTTC. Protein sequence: CASSFAGGLGYEQYF.

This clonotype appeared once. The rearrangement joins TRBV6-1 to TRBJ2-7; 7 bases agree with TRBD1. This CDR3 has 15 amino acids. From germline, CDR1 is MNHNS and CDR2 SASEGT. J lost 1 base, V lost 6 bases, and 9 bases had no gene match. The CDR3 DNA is TGTGCCAGCAGAGACATCGGACAGGAGTCCTACGAGCAGTACTTC. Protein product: CASRDIGQESYEQYF.

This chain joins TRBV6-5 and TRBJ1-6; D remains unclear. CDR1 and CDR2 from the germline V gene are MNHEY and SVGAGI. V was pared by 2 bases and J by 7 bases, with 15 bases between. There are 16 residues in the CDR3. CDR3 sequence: CASSYGFWGSNSPLHF. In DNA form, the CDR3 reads TGTGCCAGCAGTTACGGTTTTTGGGGTTCCAATTCACCCCTCCACTTT.

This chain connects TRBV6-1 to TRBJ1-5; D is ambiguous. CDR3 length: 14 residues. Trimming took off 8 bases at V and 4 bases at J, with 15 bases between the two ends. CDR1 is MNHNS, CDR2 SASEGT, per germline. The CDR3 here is CASPGGSGNQPQHF. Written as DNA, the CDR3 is TGTGCCAGCCCGGGCGGCTCGGGGAATCAGCCCCAGCATTTT.

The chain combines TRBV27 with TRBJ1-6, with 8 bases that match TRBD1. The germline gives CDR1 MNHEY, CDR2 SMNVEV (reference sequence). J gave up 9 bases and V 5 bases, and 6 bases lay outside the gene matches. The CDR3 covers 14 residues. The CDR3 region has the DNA TGTGCCAGCAGTAAGGGACAGGTCGCTTCACCCCTCCACTTT. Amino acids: CASSKGQVASPLHF.

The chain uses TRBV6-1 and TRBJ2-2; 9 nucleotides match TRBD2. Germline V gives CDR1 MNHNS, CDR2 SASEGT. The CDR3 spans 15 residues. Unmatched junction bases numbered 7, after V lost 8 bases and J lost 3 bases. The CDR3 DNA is TGTGCCAGCCACCCTAGCGGGAAGGACACCGGGGAGCTGTTTTTT. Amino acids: CASHPSGKDTGELFF.

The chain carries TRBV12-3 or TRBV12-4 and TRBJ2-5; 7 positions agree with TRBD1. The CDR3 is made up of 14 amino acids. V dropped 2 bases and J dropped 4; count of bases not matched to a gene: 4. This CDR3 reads CASSLRTGGETQYF. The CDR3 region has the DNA TGTGCCAGCAGTTTACGGACAGGTGGAGAGACCCAGTACTTC.

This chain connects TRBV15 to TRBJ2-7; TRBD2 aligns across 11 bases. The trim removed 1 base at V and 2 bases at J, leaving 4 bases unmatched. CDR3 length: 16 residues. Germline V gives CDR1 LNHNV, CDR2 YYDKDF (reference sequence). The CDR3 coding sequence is TGTGCCACCAGCAGAGGGGGGACTAGCGGAACCTACGAGCAGTACTTC. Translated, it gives CATSRGGTSGTYEQYF.

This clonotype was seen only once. The CDR3 coding sequence is TGTGCCACCAGTGATACGACAGGGGTCACCTACAATGAGCAGTTCTTC. It codes for CATSDTTGVTYNEQFF. The chain uses TRBV24-1 and TRBJ2-1; the match to TRBD1 covers 8 bases. Germline loops: CDR1 KGHDR, CDR2 SFDVKD. The CDR3 extends over 16 amino acids. Losses at the gene ends were 3 bases for V and 2 bases for J; bases not matched to a gene: 5.

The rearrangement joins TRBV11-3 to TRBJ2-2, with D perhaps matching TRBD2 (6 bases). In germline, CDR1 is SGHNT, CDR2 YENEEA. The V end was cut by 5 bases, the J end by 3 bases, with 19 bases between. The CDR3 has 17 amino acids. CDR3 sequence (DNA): TGTGCCAGCAGCACAGAGGAGGGGTATGGATACACCGGGGAGCTGTTTTTT. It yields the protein CASSTEEGYGYTGELFF.

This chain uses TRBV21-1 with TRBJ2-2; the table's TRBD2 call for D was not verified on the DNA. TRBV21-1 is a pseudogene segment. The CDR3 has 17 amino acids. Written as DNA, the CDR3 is TGTGCCAGCAGCAATGGCTGCCTAGCGGAAACCACCGGGGAGCTGTTTTTT. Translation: CASSNGCLAETTGELFF.

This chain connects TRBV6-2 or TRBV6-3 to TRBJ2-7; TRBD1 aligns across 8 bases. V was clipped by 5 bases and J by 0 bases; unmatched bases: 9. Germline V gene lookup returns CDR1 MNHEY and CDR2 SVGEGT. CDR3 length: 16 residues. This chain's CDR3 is CASSRTYGTGSYEQYF. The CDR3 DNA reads TGTGCCAGCAGTCGAACCTACGGGACAGGCTCCTACGAGCAGTACTTC.

In DNA, the CDR3 is TGCGCCAGCCAAACGTACAGTGTCGGAGAGCCCCAGCATTTT. It yields the protein CASQTYSVGEPQHF. The V call is TRBV10-1, the J call TRBJ1-5; D call uncertain. Germline-derived CDR1 and CDR2 are WNHNN and SYGVQD (reference sequence). V gave up 8 bases and J gave up 8 bases, with 19 bases separating them. There are 14 residues in the CDR3.

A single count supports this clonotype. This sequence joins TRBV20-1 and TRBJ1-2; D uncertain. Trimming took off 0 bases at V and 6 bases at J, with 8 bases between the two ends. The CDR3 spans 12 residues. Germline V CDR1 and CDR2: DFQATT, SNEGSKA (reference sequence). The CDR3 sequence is CSARDGRDGYTF. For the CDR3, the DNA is TGCAGTGCTAGAGATGGGAGGGATGGCTACACCTTC.